This TCR beta chain was profiled in a study of blood T cell repertoires in COVID-19. The protocol was immunoSEQ multiplex PCR, while the TCRdb copy is restricted to in-frame clones and leaves out a portion. Of fewer than 700,000 clones in the sample, about 88% were seen once. Trimming took off 3 bases at V and 2 bases at J, with 14 bases between the two ends. This CDR3 contains 14 residues. Germline V gene data show CDR1 as GTSNPN and CDR2 as SVGIG (reference sequence). The clonotype originates from a woman in her fifties or sixties with COVID-19, enrolled during active disease. This rearrangement joins TRBV30 to TRBJ2-7; TRBD1 might be the D (5 bases). The sample comprised peripheral blood. In nucleotides, the CDR3 is TGTGCCTGGAGACCCCCGACAGCCACCTACGAGCAGTACTTC. Translation gives CAWRPPTATYEQYF.